The present entry profiles one T cell receptor (beta chain) with its context. Antigen: not known. This sample stems from a study of shared clonotypes between healthy human individuals. For the study at large: The people who gave samples were two women and three men aged 18 to 49.

From germline, CDR1 is LGHNT and CDR2 FRNRAP. The CDR3 contains 17 residues. V was trimmed by 6 bases and J by 0 bases, leaving 20 bases between them. Study results and limitations: For sorted subsets, rarefaction showed incomplete sequencing despite large depth.

Sequencing was performed with immunoSEQ multiplex PCR; in TCRdb, only in-frame clones are kept and a portion is missing. Of roughly 400,000 clones listed, 90% to 98% are singletons. This receptor was obtained from a man younger than 40 in good health. Sequenced material: memory CD8+ T cells sorted from blood. Regarding subset: CD45RO+ cells pooled with CCR7-negative TemRA cells. V is TRBV12-5 and J is TRBJ1-1; D gene uncertain. CDR3 protein: CASGRGASVQLNTEAFF. The CDR3 DNA reads TGTGCTAGTGGCCGGGGAGCCTCAGTGCAGTTGAACACTGAAGCTTTCTTT.